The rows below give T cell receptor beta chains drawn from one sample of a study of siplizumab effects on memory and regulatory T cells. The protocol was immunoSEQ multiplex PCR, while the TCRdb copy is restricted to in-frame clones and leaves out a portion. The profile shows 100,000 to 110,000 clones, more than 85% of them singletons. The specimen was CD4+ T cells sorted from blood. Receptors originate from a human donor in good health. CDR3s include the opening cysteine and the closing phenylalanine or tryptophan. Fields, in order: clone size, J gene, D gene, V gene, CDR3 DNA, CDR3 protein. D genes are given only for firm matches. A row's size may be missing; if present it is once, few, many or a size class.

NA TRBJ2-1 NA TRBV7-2 TGTGCCAGCAGCCCATCCCCGGGCAGTTACAATGAGCAGTTCTTC CASSPSPGSYNEQFF
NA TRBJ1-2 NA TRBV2 TGTGCCAGCAGTGAGGGGCCCTATGGCTACACCTTC CASSEGPYGYTF
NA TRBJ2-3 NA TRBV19 TGTGCCAGTAGGATCCAGGGGTCAGGGACAGATACGCAGTATTTT CASRIQGSGTDTQYF
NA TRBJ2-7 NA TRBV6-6 TGTGCCAGCAGTTACTCGAGTCAGCCACTGAGCGAGCAGTACTTC CASSYSSQPLSEQYF
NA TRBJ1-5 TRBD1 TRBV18 TGTGCCAGCTCACCCCGGACAGGGTCTGTCAATCAGCCCCAGCATTTT CASSPRTGSVNQPQHF
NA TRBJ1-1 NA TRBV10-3 TGTGCCATCAGTGAGTCGAACGGTGAAGCTTTCTTT CAISESNGEAFF
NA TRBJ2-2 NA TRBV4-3 TGCGCCAGCAGCCAGGACCGGAGGACCGGGGAGCTGTTTTTT CASSQDRRTGELFF
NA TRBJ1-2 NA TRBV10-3 TGTGCCATCATGGGGACAACCTACTATGGCTACACCTTC CAIMGTTYYGYTF
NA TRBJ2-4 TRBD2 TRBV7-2 TGTGCCAGCAGCCCGGGGGGCAAAAACATTCAGTACTTC CASSPGGKNIQYF
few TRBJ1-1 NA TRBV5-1 TGCGCCAGCAGCTTGGATGGCAGAAAGAACACTGAAGCTTTCTTT CASSLDGRKNTEAFF
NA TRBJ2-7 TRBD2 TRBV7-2 TGTGCCAGCAGGCTAGCGGGGCAGTACGAGCAGTACTTC CASRLAGQYEQYF
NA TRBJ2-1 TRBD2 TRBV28 TGTGCCAGCAGCCCCGGACTAGCGCTCTATGAGCAGTTCTTC CASSPGLALYEQFF
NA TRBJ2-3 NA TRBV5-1 TGCGCCAGCAGCTCAGACCGTCTCGGTACGCAGTATTTT CASSSDRLGTQYF
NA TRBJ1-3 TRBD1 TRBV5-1 TGCGCCAGCAGCCGCCAGGGGACAGGGGATGGAAACACCATATATTTT CASSRQGTGDGNTIYF
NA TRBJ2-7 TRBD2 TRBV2 TGTGCCAGCAGTGTAAGAGCGGGGGGCGGATGGGATAGATACGAGCAGTACTTC CASSVRAGGGWDRYEQYF
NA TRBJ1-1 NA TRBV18 TGTGCCAGCTCACCACAGGACACTGAAGCTTTCTTT CASSPQDTEAFF
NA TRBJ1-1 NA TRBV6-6 TGTGCCAGCAGTTACGGACAGAACACTGAAGCTTTCTTT CASSYGQNTEAFF
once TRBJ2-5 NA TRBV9 TGTGCCAGCAGCGTAGATCACGTAACTCCGCAAGAGACCCAGTACTTC CASSVDHVTPQETQYF
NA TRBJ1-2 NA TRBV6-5 TGTGCCAGCAGTTACTCGAGAACTGCACGGGGCTACACCTTC CASSYSRTARGYTF
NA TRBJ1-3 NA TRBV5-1 TGCGCCAGCAGCCCCTTATCCCACTCTGGAAACACCATATATTTT CASSPLSHSGNTIYF
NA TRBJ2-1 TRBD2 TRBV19 TGTGCCAGTAGTCCCCTAGCGGGGAGTTACAATGAGCAGTTCTTC CASSPLAGSYNEQFF
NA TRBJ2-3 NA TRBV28 TGTGCCAGCAGCCTCACAGATACGCAGTATTTT CASSLTDTQYF
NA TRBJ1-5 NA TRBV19 TGTGCCAGTAGTACCCGGCAGGGTACGGGCAATCAGCCCCAGCATTTT CASSTRQGTGNQPQHF
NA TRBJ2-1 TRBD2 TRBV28 TGTGCCAGCAGTCTGACTAGCGGGGGGGCAAGTCAGCAGTTCTTC CASSLTSGGASQQFF
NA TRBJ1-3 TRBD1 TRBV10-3 TGTGCCATCACCCCGGGACAGGGTTTCGAAAACACCATATATTTT CAITPGQGFENTIYF
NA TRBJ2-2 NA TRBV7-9 TGTGCCAGCAGCTTTGGAGGGGGTAACGGCGGGGAGCTGTTTTTT CASSFGGGNGGELFF
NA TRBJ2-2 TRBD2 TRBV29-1 TGCAGCGTTGGACTCGGGACTAGCGAGAACACCGGGGAGCTGTTTTTT CSVGLGTSENTGELFF
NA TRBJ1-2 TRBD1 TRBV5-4 TGTGCCAGCAGTTTGGGACAGGGGGCGTCCTATGGCTACACCTTC CASSLGQGASYGYTF
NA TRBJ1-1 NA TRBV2 TGTGCCAGCAAGGGGGATATGAACACTGAAGCTTTCTTT CASKGDMNTEAFF
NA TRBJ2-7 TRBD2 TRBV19 TGTGCCAGTAGTATCCTCGGGAGGAGCTCCTACGAGCAGTACTTC CASSILGRSSYEQYF
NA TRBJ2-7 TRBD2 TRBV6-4 TGTGCCAGCAGTATTCGGACTAGCGATCACGAGCAGTACTTC CASSIRTSDHEQYF
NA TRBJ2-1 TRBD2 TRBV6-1 TGTGCCAGCCGAAAGACTAGCAACGGCTACAATGAGCAGTTCTTC CASRKTSNGYNEQFF
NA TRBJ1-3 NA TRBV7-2 TGTGCCAGCAGCTTTCGAGGTGACTCTGGAAACACCATATATTTT CASSFRGDSGNTIYF
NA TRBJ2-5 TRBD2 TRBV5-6 TGTGCCAGCAGTTTCTCCCCGACTAGCGGGGCGGAGACCCAGTACTTC CASSFSPTSGAETQYF
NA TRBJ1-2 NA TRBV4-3 TGCGCCAGCAGCCAAGGAGATCGGACAGCAAAAGACTATGGCTACACCTTC CASSQGDRTAKDYGYTF
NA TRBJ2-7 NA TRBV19 TGTGCCAGTAGTATCGAGGTACCCTACGAGCAGTACTTC CASSIEVPYEQYF
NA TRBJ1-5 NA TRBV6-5 TGTGCCAGCAGTCCTGCTGGGGGGAGCAATCAGCCCCAGCATTTT CASSPAGGSNQPQHF
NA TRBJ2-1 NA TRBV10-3 TGTGCCATCAGTGAGTCAGGGGCGACCTCCTACAATGAGCAGTTCTTC CAISESGATSYNEQFF
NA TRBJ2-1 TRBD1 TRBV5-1 TGCGCCAGCAGCTTGACAGGGGGCAGGGGGCAGTTCTTC CASSLTGGRGQFF
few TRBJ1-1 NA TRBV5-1 TGCGCCAGCAGCGCAGTCGGACGGATGAACACTGAAGCTTTCTTT CASSAVGRMNTEAFF
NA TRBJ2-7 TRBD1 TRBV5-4 TGTGCCAGCAGCCTACCCTCCGGGACAGGGTACGAGCAGTACTTC CASSLPSGTGYEQYF
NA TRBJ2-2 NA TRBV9 TGTGCCAGCAGCGTAAGGGGAGACACGAACACCGGGGAGCTGTTTTTT CASSVRGDTNTGELFF
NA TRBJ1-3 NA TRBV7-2 TGTGCCAGCAGCTTAGAACGGGCCTCTGGAAACACCATATATTTT CASSLERASGNTIYF